Below, 26 T cell receptor beta chains from the same sample are listed, as sequenced in a study of blood T cells in healthy people across ages (dated by TCRdb to between 2015 and 2017). Libraries were built with 5' RACE. Sequencing relied on an Illumina HiSeq 2500. A second roughly 6 to 11 cycle PCR used a sample-barcoded 5' primer and a J-beta primer mix. Starting from the raw public reads, TCRdb applied fastp trimming at Q25, assembled clones with MiXCR and retained in-frame beta chains. Rows with a matching CDR3 protein are joined into one entry that keeps the most common DNA and genes. For this sample the table gives more than 800,000 distinct CDR3 sequences, of which around 45% were detected only once. The biggest ten clones account for 15% to 20% of the sample. The specimen was blood. The receptors shown here come from a woman aged 55-70 years in good health.

This clonotype has only a few counts. The chain carries TRBV7-2 and TRBJ2-1; tentative D call: TRBD2 (5 bases). The CDR3 has 15 amino acids. Trimming removed 3 bases at V and 5 bases at J, with 14 bases between. Germline V gives CDR1 SGHTA, CDR2 FQGNSA. The CDR3 protein is CASSFVPSPNNEQFF. CDR3 nucleotides: TGTGCCAGCAGCTTTGTTCCTAGCCCGAACAATGAGCAGTTCTTC.

This clonotype was observed a handful of times. This chain joins TRBV6-5 and TRBJ2-1, with 7 positions matching TRBD2. Germline lookup yields CDR1 MNHEY and CDR2 SVGAGI. The CDR3 covers 12 residues. The trim removed 6 bases at V and 10 bases at J, leaving 6 bases unmatched. The CDR3 DNA reads TGTGCCAGCAGCCCCCCGACTAGCGAGCAGTTCTTC. This translates into CASSPPTSEQFF.

V is TRBV5-1 and J is TRBJ2-1; 12 nucleotides align to TRBD2. CDR3 size: 14 residues. Germline V gene sequence: CDR1 SGHRS, CDR2 YFSETQ. V shed 4 bases and J 7 bases; nucleotides not matched to a gene: 3. CDR3 DNA: TGCGCCAGCAGCATCGGGACTAGCGGGAATGAGCAGTTCTTC. It codes for CASSIGTSGNEQFF.

The chain links TRBV20-1 to TRBJ1-1; TRBD1 is a possible D gene (6 bases). Germline V CDR1 and CDR2: DFQATT, SNEGSKA (reference sequence). CDR3 length: 13 amino acids. V lost 6 bases and J 1 base, leaving 12 bases between the germline ends. The CDR3 spells CSAVRGWNTEAFF. CDR3 nucleotide sequence: TGCAGTGCAGTCAGGGGTTGGAACACTGAAGCTTTCTTT.

The J gene is TRBJ2-5, the V gene TRBV9, with TRBD1 matching 9 bases. Looked up from germline, CDR1 is SGDLS and CDR2 is YYNGEE. The CDR3 loop spans 17 amino acids. V lost 4 bases and J lost 1; bases outside the gene matches: 11. The CDR3 region has the DNA TGTGCCAGCAGCCCCGACAGGACAGGGGCTTTCCAAGAGACCCAGTACTTC. As protein: CASSPDRTGAFQETQYF.

The chain uses TRBV6-1 and TRBJ2-3; TRBD2 matches at 7 bases. The CDR3 covers 13 residues. Germline CDR1 is MNHNS and CDR2 is SASEGT. Trimming removed 10 bases from V and 1 base from J; junction bases left unmatched: 5. CDR3 nucleotides: TGTGCCACCTCGGGGGGTCGCACAGATACGCAGTATTTT. Its translation is CATSGGRTDTQYF.

This clonotype has just a few counts. The CDR3 loop reads CASSLPGRNTEAFF. CDR3 sequence (DNA): TGTGCCAGCAGTCTCCCGGGCCGGAACACTGAAGCTTTCTTT. The rearrangement links TRBV28 to TRBJ1-1; D unclear. Germline V gene lookup returns CDR1 MDHEN and CDR2 SYDVKM. V lost 5 bases and J 1 base, leaving 11 bases between the germline ends. The CDR3 length is 14 residues. The full variable domain, completed using reference TRBV28 and TRBJ1-1, is DVKVTQSSRYLVKRTGEKVFLECVQDMDHENMFWYRQDPGLGLRLIYFSYDVKMKEKGDIPEGYSVSREKKERFSLILESASTNQTSMYLCASSLPGRNTEAFFGQGTRLTVV.

The sample holds one count of this clonotype. V gene TRBV9 combines with J gene TRBJ2-5; 7 nucleotides agree with TRBD2. Germline-derived CDR1 and CDR2 are SGDLS and YYNGEE. The CDR3 length is 16 residues. Unmatched junction bases numbered 16, after V lost 0 bases and J lost 11 bases. CDR3 protein: CASSVDGEGLRNEQYF. In DNA form, the CDR3 reads TGTGCCAGCAGCGTAGATGGGGAGGGCCTGAGGAATGAGCAGTACTTC.

This clonotype has only a few counts. The CDR3 protein is CSVSQGADQPQHF. The CDR3 region has the DNA TGCAGCGTTTCACAGGGGGCCGATCAGCCCCAGCATTTT. V is TRBV29-1 and J is TRBJ1-5; 9 bases match TRBD1. The CDR3 runs to 13 residues. The germline gives CDR1 SQVTM, CDR2 ANQGSEA. Trimming took 5 bases from V and 5 from J; bases not matched to a gene: 4.

This clonotype was seen a handful of times. This chain connects TRBV5-1 to TRBJ2-1; no clear D gene. The CDR3 is 13 amino acids. Germline loops: CDR1 SGHRS, CDR2 YFSETQ. V was shortened by 2 bases and J by 8 bases, with 11 bases between the two germline ends. This CDR3 is CASSFVLGDEQFF. The CDR3 bases are TGCGCCAGCAGCTTTGTTCTGGGCGATGAGCAGTTCTTC.

With respect to this clonotype: A junction boundary mismatches the germline segment, possibly from a read error. This rearrangement joins TRBV20-1 to TRBJ2-1; 7 bases are shared with TRBD1. Germline V lookup: CDR1 DFQATT, CDR2 SNEGSKA (reference sequence). This CDR3 is 15 amino acids long. Here the CDR3 reads CSAGEGGGPYNEQFF. The CDR3 DNA is TGCAGTGCTGGAGAAGGGGGCGGCCCCTACAATGAGCAGTTCTTC.

This clonotype was recorded once. A much larger clone lies one base from this, so it may be a read error. The genes are TRBV10-1 and TRBJ2-7; D is undetermined. The ends were cut back, 4 bases at V and 0 bases at J, with 13 bases in the middle. The CDR3 has 15 amino acids. Germline CDR1 reads WNHNN; CDR2 reads SYGVQD (reference sequence). Here the CDR3 DNA reads TGCGCCAGCAGTGGAAACACGGGTTCCTCCTACGAGCAGTACTTC. Its protein product is CASSGNTGSSYEQYF.

The table lists this clonotype with a few counts. The chain employs TRBV12-5 and TRBJ2-5; 11 positions match TRBD2. With V trimmed by 5 bases and J by 2 bases, 4 bases remained unmatched. Germline values: CDR1 LGHNT, CDR2 FRNRAP. The CDR3 spans 15 residues. The CDR3 spells CASGIRLAGQETQYF. The CDR3 coding sequence is TGTGCTAGTGGTATAAGACTAGCGGGACAAGAGACCCAGTACTTC.

This clonotype was detected only a few times. This chain joins TRBV6-6 and TRBJ1-5, with D possibly matching TRBD1 (5 bases). Per germline, CDR1 MNHNY and CDR2 SVGAGI (reference sequence). There are 14 residues in the CDR3. The V end lost 6 bases, the J end lost 3 bases, and 12 bases lay between the germline ends. This chain's CDR3 is CASSSDSLNQPQHF. CDR3 nucleotides: TGTGCCAGCAGCTCCGACAGCCTCAATCAGCCCCAGCATTTT.

This clonotype has more than one count but fewer than ten. The J gene is TRBJ2-3, the V gene TRBV5-1; possible D gene TRBD1, 5 bases. V dropped 3 bases and J dropped 1 base, with 9 bases sitting between them. The CDR3 runs 14 residues. Germline lookup yields CDR1 SGHRS and CDR2 YFSETQ. The chain's CDR3 is CASSSQTGTDTQYF. The CDR3 coding sequence is TGCGCCAGCAGCTCGCAGACAGGCACAGATACGCAGTATTTT.

The CDR3 region has the DNA TGTGCCAGCAGCTTTGAGGGCGCGGGCACAGATACGCAGTATTTT. It specifies CASSFEGAGTDTQYF. V is TRBV7-9 and J is TRBJ2-3; weak D call: TRBD2 (5 bases). Trimming stripped 3 bases from V and 1 base from J, with 11 bases between. Germline loops: CDR1 SEHNR, CDR2 FQNEAQ (reference sequence). This CDR3 contains 15 residues.

The CDR3 region has the DNA TGTGCCAGCAGCTTATCCATTAGCACTGAAGCTTTCTTT. Translated, it gives CASSLSISTEAFF. The chain carries TRBV7-9 and TRBJ1-1; D is undetermined. CDR3 size: 13 residues. Trimming pared 2 bases from V and 4 bases from J, leaving 8 bases between. Germline assignment: CDR1 SEHNR and CDR2 FQNEAQ (reference sequence).

The chain links TRBV4-2 to TRBJ2-7, with 11 positions matching TRBD2. The CDR3 covers 16 residues. Trimming at V came to 3 bases and at J to 7 bases, leaving 11 bases not matched to a gene. Germline V gives CDR1 LGHNA, CDR2 YNFKEQ. The CDR3, as DNA: TGTGCCAGCAGCCAGTTAGCGGGAGGGCCAATGAATGAGCAGTACTTC. Translation: CASSQLAGGPMNEQYF.

The sample holds a few counts of this clonotype. V and J are TRBV2 and TRBJ2-5; 10 nucleotides match TRBD1. This CDR3 has 14 amino acids. Trimming took 9 bases from V and 11 from J; bases not matched to a gene: 15. Germline CDR1 and CDR2: SNHLY and FYNNEI. CDR3 region: CARFSGQGVNEQYF. In DNA form, the CDR3 reads TGTGCCAGGTTCTCTGGACAGGGGGTAAATGAGCAGTACTTC.

This clonotype was observed once. This chain uses TRBV6-5 with TRBJ2-3, with D unclear. The ends were cut back, 2 bases at V and 6 bases at J, with 12 bases in the middle. The V gene's germline CDR1 is MNHEY and CDR2 SVGAGI. CDR3 length: 14 amino acids. This chain's CDR3 is CASSYGPPRDTQYF. The CDR3 DNA is TGTGCCAGCAGTTACGGACCTCCGAGGGATACGCAGTATTTT.

V gene TRBV5-1 combines with J gene TRBJ2-1; D gene uncertain. The CDR3 is made up of 15 amino acids. Germline V gene data show CDR1 as SGHRS and CDR2 as YFSETQ. V was clipped by 3 bases and J by 10 bases, with 20 bases between them. The CDR3 sequence: CASSSTPGNSEEQFF. The CDR3 nucleotides are TGCGCCAGCAGCTCCACACCCGGTAATTCGGAGGAGCAGTTCTTC.

The chain joins TRBV2 to TRBJ2-1; possible D gene TRBD1, 6 bases. The CDR3 spans 15 residues. The V gene's germline CDR1 is SNHLY and CDR2 FYNNEI. V lost 3 bases and J 6 bases, leaving 15 bases between the germline ends. This CDR3 is CASSDRTGLSNEQFF. As DNA, the CDR3 is TGTGCCAGCAGTGACCGCACAGGGTTGTCCAATGAGCAGTTCTTC.

This chain connects TRBV15 to TRBJ2-7; D gene ambiguous. The J call may not be correct, given that the DNA end is closer to TRBJ2-5. This CDR3 region has 14 residues. Looked up from germline, CDR1 is LNHNV and CDR2 is YYDKDF (reference sequence). CDR3 nucleotides: TGTGCCACCAGCAGAGACTTGCCAGGAGAGACCCAGTACTTC. Translation: CATSRDLPGETQYF.

The chain is built from TRBV21-1 and TRBJ2-7; TRBD1, as called in the table, went unchecked against the DNA. TRBV21-1 is given as a pseudogene. The CDR3 spans 16 residues. The CDR3: CASSKLDRLSSYEQYF. CDR3 in DNA: TGTGCCAGCAGCAAATTGGACAGATTAAGCTCCTACGAGCAGTACTTC.

The V call is TRBV15, the J call TRBJ2-7; 13 positions match TRBD2. Germline CDR1 and CDR2: LNHNV and YYDKDF (reference sequence). The trim removed 5 bases at V and 7 bases at J, leaving 14 bases unmatched. This CDR3 region has 17 residues. The CDR3 nucleotides are TGTGCCACCAGCTTTAGCCGGACTAGCGGGAGCTACAATGAGCAGTACTTC. As protein: CATSFSRTSGSYNEQYF.

The chain has TRBV14 and TRBJ1-1; tentative D call: TRBD1 (5 bases). V shed 2 bases and J shed 1 base, with 14 bases lying between them. The CDR3 loop spans 16 amino acids. Germline V gene sequence: CDR1 SGHDN, CDR2 FVKESK. The CDR3 region has the DNA TGTGCCAGCAGCCAACAAACAGGATTACCGAACACTGAAGCTTTCTTT. Protein: CASSQQTGLPNTEAFF. The complete variable domain, with remaining parts taken from reference TRBV14 and TRBJ1-1, reads EAGVTQFPSHSVIEKGQTVTLRCDPISGHDNLYWYRRVMGKEIKFLLHFVKESKQDESGMPNNRFLAERTGGTYSTLKVQPAELEDSGVYFCASSQQTGLPNTEAFFGQGTRLTVV.